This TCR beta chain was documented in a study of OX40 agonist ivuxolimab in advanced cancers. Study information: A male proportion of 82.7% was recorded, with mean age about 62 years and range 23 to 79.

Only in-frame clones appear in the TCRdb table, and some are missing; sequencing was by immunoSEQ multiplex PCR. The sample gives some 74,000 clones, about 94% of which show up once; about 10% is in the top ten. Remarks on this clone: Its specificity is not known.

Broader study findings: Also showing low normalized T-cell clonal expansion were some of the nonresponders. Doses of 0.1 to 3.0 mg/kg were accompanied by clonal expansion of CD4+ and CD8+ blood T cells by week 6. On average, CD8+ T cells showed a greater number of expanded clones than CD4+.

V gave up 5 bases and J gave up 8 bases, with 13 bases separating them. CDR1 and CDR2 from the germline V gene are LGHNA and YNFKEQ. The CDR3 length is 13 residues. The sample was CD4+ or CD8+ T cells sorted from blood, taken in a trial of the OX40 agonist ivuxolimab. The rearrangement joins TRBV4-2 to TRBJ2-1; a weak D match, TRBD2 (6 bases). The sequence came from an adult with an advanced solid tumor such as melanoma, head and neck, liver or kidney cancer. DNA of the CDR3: TGTGCCAGCAGCACTACTAGCATCGATGAGCAGTTCTTC. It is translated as CASSTTSIDEQFF.